This T cell receptor (beta chain) was obtained from a study of Ad26.COV2.S vaccination and SARS-CoV-2 variants. Treatment specified: over 15 received Ad26.COV2.S at low or high dose, single or two shots; several received placebo; per-sample allocation not given. At day 63 after the first vaccine or placebo injection, samples were drawn. Only in-frame clones appear in the TCRdb table, and some are missing; sequencing was by immunoSEQ multiplex PCR. This sample has hundreds of thousands of clones, with around 92% found just once. The germline gives CDR1 LNHNV, CDR2 YYDKDF (reference sequence). Trimming stripped 4 bases from V and 4 bases from J, with 13 bases between. The CDR3 extends over 14 amino acids.

This TCR was sampled from a person aged 18-60 years who received the Ad26.COV2.S COVID-19 vaccine or a placebo. The sample in question was peripheral blood, obtained in a trial of Ad26.COV2.S vaccine versus placebo. V gene TRBV15 combines with J gene TRBJ1-2; tentatively, D is TRBD1 (5 bases). In nucleotides, the CDR3 is TGTGCCACCAGCAAAGATGGGGGGGGCTATGGCTACACCTTC. It encodes CATSKDGGGYGYTF.